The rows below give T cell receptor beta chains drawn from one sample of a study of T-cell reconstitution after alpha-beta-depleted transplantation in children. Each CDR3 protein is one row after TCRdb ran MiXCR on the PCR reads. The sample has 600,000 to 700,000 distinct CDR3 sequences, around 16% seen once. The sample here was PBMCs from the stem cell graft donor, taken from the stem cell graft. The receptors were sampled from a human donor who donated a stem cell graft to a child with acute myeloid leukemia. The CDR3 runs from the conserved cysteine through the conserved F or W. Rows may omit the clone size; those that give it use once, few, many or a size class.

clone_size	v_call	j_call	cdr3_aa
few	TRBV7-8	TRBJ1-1	CASSSWGTGANTEAFF
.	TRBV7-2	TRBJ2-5	CASSLVAFQVQYF
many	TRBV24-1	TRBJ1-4	CATSDFRGKLFF
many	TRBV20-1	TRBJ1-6	CSATEGLRTQPPLHF
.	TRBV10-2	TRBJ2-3	CASSVRAGEVGDTQYF
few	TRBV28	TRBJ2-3	CASSPIGIGPLTDTQYF
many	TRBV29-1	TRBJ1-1	CSVDGVVGTEAFF
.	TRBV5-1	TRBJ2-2	CASSPFDGELFF
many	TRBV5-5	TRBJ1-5	CASSLQTTDRPQHF
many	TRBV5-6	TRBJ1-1	CASSLGTYTEAFF
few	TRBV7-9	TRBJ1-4	CASSLGDIREKLFF
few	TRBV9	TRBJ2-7	CASSVNPASYEQYF
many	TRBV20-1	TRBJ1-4	CSALGTGLKKLFF
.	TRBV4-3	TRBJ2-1	CASSQENRIFNEQFF
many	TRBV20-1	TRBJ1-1	CSARTTTVGTEAFF
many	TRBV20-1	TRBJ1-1	CSALGQGLPDTEAFF
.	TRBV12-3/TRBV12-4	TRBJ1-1	CASSSPYRTTEAFF
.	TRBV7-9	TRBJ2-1	CASSSVGTPNEQFF
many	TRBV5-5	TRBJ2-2	CASSPITGLKAGELFF
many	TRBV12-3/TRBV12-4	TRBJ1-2	CASSLPTGGGGYTF
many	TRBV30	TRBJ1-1	CAWNPAANTEAFF
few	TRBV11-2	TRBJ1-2	CASSPLLRGRDYGYTF
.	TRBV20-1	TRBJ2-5	CSAMWHGQGTQYF
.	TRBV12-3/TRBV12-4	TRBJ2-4	CASSLRSGTVNIQYF